What follows are 22 T cell receptor beta chains derived from one specimen sequenced in a study of cytomegalovirus exposure and HLA in healthy donors. This PCR relied on a set of 60 Vbeta primers and 13 Jbeta primers. The assay was immunoSEQ multiplex PCR, and TCRdb's table has in-frame clones only and misses some. The table has some 200,000 clones, over 65% seen once. Sequencing was performed on PBMCs. These receptor sequences come from a woman in her 30s in good health and CMV-seronegative.

This chain joins TRBV10-3 and TRBJ2-1; TRBD2 aligns across 10 bases. V shed 4 bases, J shed 5 bases, and the junction held 8 bases outside the gene matches. From germline, CDR1 is ENHRY and CDR2 SYGVKD. The CDR3 runs 16 residues. The CDR3 is CAISVRTSGTNNEQFF. The CDR3 DNA is TGTGCCATCAGTGTTCGAACTAGCGGGACCAACAATGAGCAGTTCTTC.

The chain carries TRBV7-6 and TRBJ1-3, with a tentative D call TRBD1 (6 bases). The CDR3 extends over 19 amino acids. Germline values: CDR1 SGHVS, CDR2 FNYEAQ. Trimming left V 1 base short and J 2 bases short, with 21 bases between. The CDR3 DNA follows: TGTGCCAGCAGCTTAGTAATACACCCAGCACAGGGTACTGGAAACACCATATATTTT. As protein: CASSLVIHPAQGTGNTIYF. Together with reference TRBV7-6 and TRBJ1-3, the CDR3 gives the full variable domain: GAGVSQSPRYKVTKRGQDVALRCDPISGHVSLYWYRQALGQGPEFLTYFNYEAQQDKSGLPNDRFSAERPEGSISTLTIQRTEQRDSAMYRCASSLVIHPAQGTGNTIYFGEGSWLTVV.

The rearrangement joins TRBV28 to TRBJ2-7; perhaps TRBD1 as D (6 bases). The germline V gene has CDR1 MDHEN and CDR2 SYDVKM. The CDR3 sequence is 15 residues long. Trimming pared 8 bases from V and 5 bases from J, leaving 22 bases between. CDR3 DNA sequence: TGTGCCAGCGAAGCTAATCAGGGGTTGAGGAACGAGCAGTACTTC. Translating gives CASEANQGLRNEQYF.

The chain recombines TRBV27 with TRBJ2-7, with 9 positions matching TRBD2. With V trimmed by 0 bases and J by 4 bases, 1 base remained unmatched. The V gene's germline CDR1 is MNHEY and CDR2 SMNVEV (reference sequence). The CDR3 has 14 amino acids. CDR3 region: CASSLSLAGYEQYF. The CDR3 DNA reads as TGTGCCAGCAGTTTATCCCTAGCGGGATACGAGCAGTACTTC.

In its sample, this clone was seen a few times. V is TRBV25-1 and J is TRBJ2-1; D possibly corresponds to TRBD2 (6 bases). Germline loops: CDR1 MGHDK, CDR2 SYGVNS. V dropped 0 bases and J dropped 7 bases, with 13 bases sitting between them. This CDR3 is built from 15 residues. The CDR3 is CASSEYPGVDNEQFF. CDR3 sequence (DNA): TGTGCCAGCAGTGAATATCCGGGAGTGGATAATGAGCAGTTCTTC.

The rearrangement links TRBV2 to TRBJ1-2, with 7 positions matching TRBD1. V was clipped by 6 bases and J by 5 bases; unmatched bases: 6. Per the germline V gene, CDR1 is SNHLY and CDR2 is FYNNEI. The length of the CDR3 is 13 residues. The CDR3 spells CASRSTGEYGYTF. The CDR3 region has the DNA TGTGCCAGCAGGAGTACAGGGGAGTATGGCTACACCTTC.

The CDR3 coding sequence is TGCGCCAGCAGCTTAGCGGGAGGGGCACAAGAGACCCAGTACTTC. It encodes CASSLAGGAQETQYF. J is TRBJ2-5 and V is TRBV5-1; 10 nucleotides match TRBD2. This CDR3 spans 15 amino acids. Per germline, CDR1 SGHRS and CDR2 YFSETQ. V was pared by 2 bases and J by 2 bases, with 3 bases of the junction left unmatched.

The chain links TRBV6-5 to TRBJ1-5, with 9 bases identical to TRBD1. The trim removed 1 base at V and 2 bases at J, leaving 0 bases unmatched. In germline, CDR1 is MNHEY, CDR2 SVGAGI. CDR3 length: 15 residues. CDR3: CASSYWTGGNQPQHF. CDR3 bases: TGTGCCAGCAGTTACTGGACAGGGGGCAATCAGCCCCAGCATTTT.

This rearrangement joins TRBV6-1 to TRBJ2-7; TRBD2 aligns across 7 bases. The CDR3 loop spans 13 amino acids. Trimming cost V 6 bases and J 0 bases; bases outside gene matches: 2. Germline V gene sequence: CDR1 MNHNS, CDR2 SASEGT. Here the CDR3 reads CASSWGGSYEQYF. The CDR3 bases are TGTGCCAGCAGCTGGGGGGGCTCCTACGAGCAGTACTTC.

J is TRBJ2-7 and V is TRBV6-5; D is perhaps TRBD1 (6 bases). Trimming stripped 5 bases from V and 3 bases from J, with 11 bases between. The CDR3 length is 13 residues. Looked up from germline, CDR1 is MNHEY and CDR2 is SVGAGI. The CDR3 protein is CASSKTGFYEQYF. The CDR3 coding sequence is TGTGCCAGCAGTAAAACAGGGTTCTACGAGCAGTACTTC.

The chain links TRBV7-2 to TRBJ2-3; D call uncertain. The V gene lost 4 bases and the J gene lost 8 bases, with 10 bases spanning the gap. The CDR3 spans 12 residues. CDR1 SGHTA and CDR2 FQGNSA come from the germline V gene. The CDR3 DNA follows: TGTGCCAGCAGCTCCCGGAGAGCTACGCAGTATTTT. It is translated as CASSSRRATQYF. The whole variable domain, remainder taken from reference TRBV7-2 and TRBJ2-3, is GAGVSQSPSNKVTEKGKDVELRCDPISGHTALYWYRQSLGQGLEFLIYFQGNSAPDKSGLPSDRFSAERTGGSVSTLTIQRTQQEDSAVYLCASSSRRATQYFGPGTRLTVL.

The genes are TRBV9 and TRBJ2-1, with TRBD1 as a possible D gene (6 bases). The length of the CDR3 is 14 residues. The germline V gene has CDR1 SGDLS and CDR2 YYNGEE. Trimming took 4 bases from V and 5 from J, leaving 13 bases between them. CDR3: CASSPQGPNNEQFF. The DNA of the CDR3 is TGTGCCAGCAGCCCCCAGGGGCCCAACAATGAGCAGTTCTTC.

About this clone itself: One end of the junction is discordant with germline, which a read error may explain. The J gene is TRBJ1-2, the V gene TRBV6-1; D not resolved. This CDR3 spans 10 amino acids. CDR1 is MNHNS and CDR2 is SASEGT in the germline V gene. The CDR3 coding sequence is TGTGCCAGCAGTAACAATGGCTACACCTTC. Amino acid sequence: CASSNNGYTF.

In nucleotides, the CDR3 is TGTGCCAGCAGCTTATGGCGGGAGGGCCACGAGCAGTACTTC. Translating it yields CASSLWREGHEQYF. This sequence joins TRBV7-2 and TRBJ2-5; the match to TRBD2 covers 9 bases. The DNA end favors TRBJ2-7, so the J call may be wrong. The CDR3 spans 14 residues. From germline, CDR1 is SGHTA and CDR2 FQGNSA.

This clone came up a few times. The CDR3 DNA sequence: TGTGCCAGCAGTTACTCGATGACAGGGGATGGCTACACCTTC. This codes for CASSYSMTGDGYTF. The chain is built from TRBV6-5 and TRBJ1-2; 8 positions match TRBD1. This CDR3 contains 14 residues. V lost 0 bases and J lost 6; bases outside the gene matches: 3. The germline CDR1 and CDR2 sequences are MNHEY and SVGAGI.

The rearrangement uses TRBV6-6 and TRBJ2-7, with a possible D match to TRBD2 (5 bases). This CDR3 has 13 amino acids. CDR1 and CDR2 from the germline V gene are MNHNY and SVGAGI (reference sequence). Trimming removed 4 bases from V and 6 bases from J, with 13 bases in between. The DNA for the CDR3 is TGTGCCAGCAGTTTGGACGCCAGCGGCGAGCAGTACTTC. This gives the protein CASSLDASGEQYF.

J is TRBJ2-3 and V is TRBV18, with D perhaps TRBD2 (6 bases). Between the trimmed V and J ends, which lost 3 bases and 2 bases, there was a span of 12 bases. CDR1 and CDR2 (germline): KGHSH, LQKENI. The CDR3 contains 15 residues. The CDR3, as DNA: TGTGCCAGCTCACCTAATACGGGAGCCACAGATACGCAGTATTTT. Translating it yields CASSPNTGATDTQYF.

This chain uses TRBV6-6 with TRBJ2-7; D may be TRBD2 (6 bases). V was clipped by 8 bases and J by 0 bases, with 8 bases between them. The CDR3 extends over 12 amino acids. From germline, CDR1 is MNHNY and CDR2 SVGAGI (reference sequence). CDR3 coding DNA: TGTGCCAGCGGGGGGAGCTCCTACGAGCAGTACTTC. Translated, it gives CASGGSSYEQYF.

J is TRBJ1-3 and V is TRBV5-5; D is uncertain. V shed 0 bases and J shed 3 bases, with 10 bases lying between them. This CDR3 contains 15 residues. Germline V gives CDR1 SGHKS, CDR2 YYEKEE (reference sequence). CDR3 sequence (DNA): TGTGCCAGCAGCTTGGTCTTATCGGGTGGAAACACCATATATTTT. It translates to CASSLVLSGGNTIYF. Using reference TRBV5-5 and TRBJ1-3 for the parts outside the CDR3, the full variable domain is DAGVTQSPTHLIKTRGQQVTLRCSPISGHKSVSWYQQVLGQGPQFIFQYYEKEERGRGNFPDRFSARQFPNYSSELNVNALLLGDSALYLCASSLVLSGGNTIYFGEGSWLTVV.

V and J are TRBV5-6 and TRBJ2-3; possibly TRBD2 for D (5 bases). V shed 4 bases and J shed 3 bases, with 18 bases lying between them. The length of the CDR3 is 16 residues. Germline V gene data show CDR1 as SGHDT and CDR2 as YYEEEE. CDR3 residues: CASSHRRSPGTDTQYF. The CDR3 DNA reads TGTGCCAGCAGCCACAGAAGGTCGCCGGGAACAGATACGCAGTATTTT. The full variable domain, completed using reference TRBV5-6 and TRBJ2-3, is DAGVTQSPTHLIKTRGQQVTLRCSPKSGHDTVSWYQQALGQGPQFIFQYYEEEERQRGNFPDRFSGHQFPNYSSELNVNALLLGDSALYLCASSHRRSPGTDTQYFGPGTRLTVL.

V and J are TRBV6-5 and TRBJ2-7, with TRBD1 as a possible D gene (6 bases). Between the trimmed V and J ends, which lost 6 bases and 0 bases, there was a span of 12 bases. The germline CDR1 and CDR2 sequences are MNHEY and SVGAGI. This CDR3 is 14 amino acids long. CDR3 residues: CASSLQGFSYEQYF. The CDR3 bases are TGTGCCAGCAGCCTACAGGGCTTCTCCTACGAGCAGTACTTC.

This clone was detected only a few times. V and J are TRBV7-3 and TRBJ2-7; weak D call: TRBD1 (6 bases). The V gene lost 5 bases and the J gene lost 5 bases, with 16 bases spanning the gap. Germline lookup yields CDR1 SGHTA and CDR2 FQGTGA. The CDR3 is 14 amino acids. The DNA for the CDR3 is TGTGCCAGCAGCCTTACAGGGCAATCCCACGAGCAGTACTTC. Its protein product is CASSLTGQSHEQYF. Filled out from reference TRBV7-3 and TRBJ2-7, the complete variable domain reads GAGVSQTPSNKVTEKGKYVELRCDPISGHTALYWYRQSLGQGPEFLIYFQGTGAADDSGLPNDRFFAVRPEGSVSTLKIQRTERGDSAVYLCASSLTGQSHEQYFGPGTRLTVT.